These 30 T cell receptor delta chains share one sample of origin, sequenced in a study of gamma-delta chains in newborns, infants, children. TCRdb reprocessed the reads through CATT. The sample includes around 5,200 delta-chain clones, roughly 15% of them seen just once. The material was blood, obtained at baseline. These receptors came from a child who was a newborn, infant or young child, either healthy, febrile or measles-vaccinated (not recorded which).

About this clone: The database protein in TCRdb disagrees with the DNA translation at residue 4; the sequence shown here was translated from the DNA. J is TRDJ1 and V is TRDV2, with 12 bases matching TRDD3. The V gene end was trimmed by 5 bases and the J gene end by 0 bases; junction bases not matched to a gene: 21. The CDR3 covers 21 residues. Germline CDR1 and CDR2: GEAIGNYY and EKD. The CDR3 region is CACGQWGLGDTPNTYTDKLIF. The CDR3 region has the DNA TGTGCCTGTGGCCAGTGGGGGCTGGGGGATACGCCCAACACATACACCGATAAACTCATCTTT.

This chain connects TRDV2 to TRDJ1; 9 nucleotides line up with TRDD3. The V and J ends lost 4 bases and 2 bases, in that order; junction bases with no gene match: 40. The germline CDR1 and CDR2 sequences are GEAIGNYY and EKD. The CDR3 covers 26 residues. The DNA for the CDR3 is TGTGCCTGTGAATACTTGGGGGGGGCCGTAAACCCAAAGGAGAAACTGGGGGACACGAAAACCGATAAACTCATCTTT. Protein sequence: CACEYLGGAVNPKEKLGDTKTDKLIF.

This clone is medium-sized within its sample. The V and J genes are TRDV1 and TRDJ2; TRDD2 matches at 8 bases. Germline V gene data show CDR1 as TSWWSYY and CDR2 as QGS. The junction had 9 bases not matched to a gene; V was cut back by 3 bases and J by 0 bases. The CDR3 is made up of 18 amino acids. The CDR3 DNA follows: TGTGCTCTTGGGGATTTCTTCCTACGTCGATCTTTGACAGCACAACTCTTCTTT. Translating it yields CALGDFFLRRSLTAQLFF.

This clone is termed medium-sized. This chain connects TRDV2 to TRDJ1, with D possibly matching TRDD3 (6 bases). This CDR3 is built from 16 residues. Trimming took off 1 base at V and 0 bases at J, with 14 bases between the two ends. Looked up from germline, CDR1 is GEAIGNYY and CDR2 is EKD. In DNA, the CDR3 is TGTGCCTGTGACACACTGGGTCCTGGGGACACCGATAAACTCATCTTT. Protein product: CACDTLGPGDTDKLIF.

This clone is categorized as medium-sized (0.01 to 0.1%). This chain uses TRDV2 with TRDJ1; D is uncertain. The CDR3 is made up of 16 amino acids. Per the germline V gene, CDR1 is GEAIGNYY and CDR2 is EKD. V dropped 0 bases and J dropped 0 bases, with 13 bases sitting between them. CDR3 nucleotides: TGTGCCTGTGACACCGTCTTAGGTCGGCACACCGATAAACTCATCTTT. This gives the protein CACDTVLGRHTDKLIF.

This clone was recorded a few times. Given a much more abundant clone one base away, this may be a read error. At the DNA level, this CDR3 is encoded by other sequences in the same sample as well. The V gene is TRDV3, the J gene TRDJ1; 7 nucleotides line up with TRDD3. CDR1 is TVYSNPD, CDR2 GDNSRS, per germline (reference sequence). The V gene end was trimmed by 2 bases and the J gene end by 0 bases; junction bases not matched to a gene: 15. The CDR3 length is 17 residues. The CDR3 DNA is TGTGCCTTTCCTACTCGGGGGATCGACGGGTACACCGATAAACTCATCTTT. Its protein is CAFPTRGIDGYTDKLIF.

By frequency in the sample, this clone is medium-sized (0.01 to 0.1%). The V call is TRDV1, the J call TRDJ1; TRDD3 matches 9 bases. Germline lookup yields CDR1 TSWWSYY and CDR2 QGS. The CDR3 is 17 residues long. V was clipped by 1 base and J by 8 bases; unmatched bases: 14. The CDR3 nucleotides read TGTGCTCTTGGGGAACCCGCGACCCCATGGGGATACGCAAAACTCATCTTT. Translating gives CALGEPATPWGYAKLIF.

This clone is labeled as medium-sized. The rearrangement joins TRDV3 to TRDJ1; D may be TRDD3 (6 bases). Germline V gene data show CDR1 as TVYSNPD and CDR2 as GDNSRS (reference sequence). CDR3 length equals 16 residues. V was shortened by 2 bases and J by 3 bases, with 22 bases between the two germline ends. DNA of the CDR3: TGTGCCTTTGACCCTACGAGCCTGGGGATTGCCGATAAACTCATCTTT. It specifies CAFDPTSLGIADKLIF.

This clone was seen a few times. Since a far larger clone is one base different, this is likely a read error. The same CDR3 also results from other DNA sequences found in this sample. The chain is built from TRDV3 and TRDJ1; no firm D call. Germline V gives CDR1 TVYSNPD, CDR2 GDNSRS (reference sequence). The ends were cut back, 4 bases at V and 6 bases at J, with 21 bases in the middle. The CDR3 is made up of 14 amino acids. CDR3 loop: CASTRGLTYHKLIF. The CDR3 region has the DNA TGTGCCTCCACGCGGGGCCTTACATACCATAAACTCATCTTT.

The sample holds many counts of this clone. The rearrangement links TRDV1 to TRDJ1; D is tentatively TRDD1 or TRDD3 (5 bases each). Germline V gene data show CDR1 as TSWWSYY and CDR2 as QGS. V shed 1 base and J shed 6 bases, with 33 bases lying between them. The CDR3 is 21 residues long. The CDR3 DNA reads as TGTGCTCTTGGGGAACCCATGTCGGGGAAATCGATAAGGGTGGAGAAAAATAAACTCATCTTT. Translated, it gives CALGEPMSGKSIRVEKNKLIF.

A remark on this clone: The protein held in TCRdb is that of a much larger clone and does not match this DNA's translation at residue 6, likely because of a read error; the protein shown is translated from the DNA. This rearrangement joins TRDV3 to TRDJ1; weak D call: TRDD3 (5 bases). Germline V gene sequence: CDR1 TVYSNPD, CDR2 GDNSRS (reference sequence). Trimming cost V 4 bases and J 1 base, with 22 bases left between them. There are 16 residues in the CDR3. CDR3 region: CACRGRYWMITDKLIF. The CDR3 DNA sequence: TGTGCCTGCCGAGGGAGATACTGGATGATCACCGATAAACTCATCTTT.

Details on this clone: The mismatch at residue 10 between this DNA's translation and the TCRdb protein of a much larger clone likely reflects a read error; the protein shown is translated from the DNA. The CDR3 sequence is CALGELSPSILRGVGDRYALTAQLFF. Here the CDR3 DNA reads TGTGCTCTTGGGGAACTTTCCCCGTCCATCCTACGTGGTGTGGGGGACCGATACGCTTTGACAGCACAACTCTTCTTT. The rearrangement links TRDV1 to TRDJ2; D is possibly TRDD3 (7 bases). The V end lost 0 bases, the J end lost 0 bases, and 38 bases lay between the germline ends. Germline assignment: CDR1 TSWWSYY and CDR2 QGS. The CDR3 sequence is 26 residues long.

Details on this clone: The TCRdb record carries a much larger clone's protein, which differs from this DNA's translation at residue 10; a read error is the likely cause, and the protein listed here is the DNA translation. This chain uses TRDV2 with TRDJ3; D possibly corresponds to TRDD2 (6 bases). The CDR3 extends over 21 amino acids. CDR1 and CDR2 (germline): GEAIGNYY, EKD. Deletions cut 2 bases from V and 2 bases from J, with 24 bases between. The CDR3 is CACDSSVLLEDMTWDTRQMFF. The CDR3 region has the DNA TGTGCCTGTGACAGCTCGGTCCTACTGGAGGATATGACCTGGGACACCCGACAGATGTTTTTC.

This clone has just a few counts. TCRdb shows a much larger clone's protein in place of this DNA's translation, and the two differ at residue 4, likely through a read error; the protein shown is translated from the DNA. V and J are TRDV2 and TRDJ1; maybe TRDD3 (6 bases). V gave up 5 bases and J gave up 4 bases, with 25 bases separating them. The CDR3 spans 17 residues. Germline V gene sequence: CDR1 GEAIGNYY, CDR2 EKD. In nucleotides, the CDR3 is TGTGCCTGTGGCGGGCCCCTTGGGGGCTTACCCAACGATAAACTCATCTTT. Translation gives CACGGPLGGLPNDKLIF.

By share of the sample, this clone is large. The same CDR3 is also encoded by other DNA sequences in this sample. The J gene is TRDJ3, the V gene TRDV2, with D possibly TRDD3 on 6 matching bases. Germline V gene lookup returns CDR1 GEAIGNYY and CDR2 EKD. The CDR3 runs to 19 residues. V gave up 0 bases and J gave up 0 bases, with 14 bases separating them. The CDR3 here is CACDTVWGFSSWDTRQMFF. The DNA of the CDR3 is TGTGCCTGTGACACCGTTTGGGGGTTTAGCTCCTGGGACACCCGACAGATGTTTTTC.

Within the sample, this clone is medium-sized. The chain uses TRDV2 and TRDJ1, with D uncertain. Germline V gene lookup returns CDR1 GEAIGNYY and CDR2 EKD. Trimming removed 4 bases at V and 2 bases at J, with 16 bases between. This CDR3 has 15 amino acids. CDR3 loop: CACDQVLGRTDKLIF. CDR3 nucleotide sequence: TGTGCCTGTGATCAGGTACTCGGCAGGACCGATAAACTCATCTTT.

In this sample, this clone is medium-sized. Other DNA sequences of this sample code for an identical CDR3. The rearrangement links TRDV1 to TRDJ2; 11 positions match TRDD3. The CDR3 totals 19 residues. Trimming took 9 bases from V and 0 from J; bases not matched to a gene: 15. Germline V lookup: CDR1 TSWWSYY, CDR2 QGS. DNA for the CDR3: TGTGCTCTCCTGTACTGGGGGATAATCCCCATTTCTTTGACAGCACAACTCTTCTTT. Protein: CALLYWGIIPISLTAQLFF.

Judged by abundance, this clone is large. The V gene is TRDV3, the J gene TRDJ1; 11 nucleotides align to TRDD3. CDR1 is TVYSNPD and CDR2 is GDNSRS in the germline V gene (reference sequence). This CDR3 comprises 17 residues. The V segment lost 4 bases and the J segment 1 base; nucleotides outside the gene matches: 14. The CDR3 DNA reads TGTGCCTCGAAACCCGGATACTGGGGGATAATCACCGATAAACTCATCTTT. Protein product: CASKPGYWGIITDKLIF. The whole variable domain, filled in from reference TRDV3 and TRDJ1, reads CDKVTQSSPDQTVASGSEVVLLCTYDTVYSNPDLFWYRIRPDYSFQFVFYGDNSRSEGADFTQGRFSVKHILTQKAFHLVISPVRTEDSATYYCASKPGYWGIITDKLIFGKGTRVTVEP.

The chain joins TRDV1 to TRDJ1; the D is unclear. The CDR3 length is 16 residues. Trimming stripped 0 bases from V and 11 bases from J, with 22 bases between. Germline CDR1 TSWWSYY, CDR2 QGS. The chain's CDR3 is CALGELQFWDTGVLIF. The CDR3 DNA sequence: TGTGCTCTTGGGGAACTACAGTTTTGGGACACCGGGGTGCTCATCTTT.

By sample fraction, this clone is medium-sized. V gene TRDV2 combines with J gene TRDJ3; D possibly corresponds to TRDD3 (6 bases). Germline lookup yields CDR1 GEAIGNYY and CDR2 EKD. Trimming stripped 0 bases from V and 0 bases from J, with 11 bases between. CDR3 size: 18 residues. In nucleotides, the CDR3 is TGTGCCTGTGACACCGCTGGGGATCGCTCCTGGGACACCCGACAGATGTTTTTC. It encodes CACDTAGDRSWDTRQMFF.

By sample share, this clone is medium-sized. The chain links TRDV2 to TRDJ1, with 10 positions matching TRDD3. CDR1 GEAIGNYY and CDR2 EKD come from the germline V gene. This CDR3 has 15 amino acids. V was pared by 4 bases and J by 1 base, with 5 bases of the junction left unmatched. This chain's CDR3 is CACEPLGDRTDKLIF. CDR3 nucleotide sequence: TGTGCCTGTGAACCACTGGGGGATCGCACCGATAAACTCATCTTT.

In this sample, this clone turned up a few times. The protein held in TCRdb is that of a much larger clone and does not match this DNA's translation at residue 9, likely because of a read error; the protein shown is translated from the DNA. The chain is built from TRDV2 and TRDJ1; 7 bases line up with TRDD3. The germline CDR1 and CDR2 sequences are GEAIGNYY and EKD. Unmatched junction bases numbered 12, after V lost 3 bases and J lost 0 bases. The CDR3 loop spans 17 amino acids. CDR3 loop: CACDPIGGHKYTDKLIF. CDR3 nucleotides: TGTGCCTGTGACCCGATTGGGGGACATAAGTACACCGATAAACTCATCTTT.

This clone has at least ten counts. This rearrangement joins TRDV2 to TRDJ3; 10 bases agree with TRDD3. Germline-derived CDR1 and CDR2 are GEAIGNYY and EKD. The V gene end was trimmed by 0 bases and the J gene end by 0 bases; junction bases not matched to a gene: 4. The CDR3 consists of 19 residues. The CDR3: CACDTGGYGSSWDTRQMFF. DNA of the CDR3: TGTGCCTGTGACACCGGGGGATACGGAAGCTCCTGGGACACCCGACAGATGTTTTTC.

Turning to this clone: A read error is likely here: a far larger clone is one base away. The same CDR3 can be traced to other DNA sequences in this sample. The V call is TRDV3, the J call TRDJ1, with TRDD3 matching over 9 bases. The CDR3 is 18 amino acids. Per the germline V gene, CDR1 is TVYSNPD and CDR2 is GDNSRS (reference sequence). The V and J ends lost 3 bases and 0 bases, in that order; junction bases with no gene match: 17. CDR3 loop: CAFRVGYWGTLYTDKLIF. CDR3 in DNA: TGTGCCTTCCGAGTAGGGTACTGGGGGACCCTGTACACCGATAAACTCATCTTT.

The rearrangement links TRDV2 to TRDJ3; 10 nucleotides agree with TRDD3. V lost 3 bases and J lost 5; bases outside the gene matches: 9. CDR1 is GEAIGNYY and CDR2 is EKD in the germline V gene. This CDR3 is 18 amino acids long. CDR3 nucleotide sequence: TGTGCCTGTGACTTCCTTCTGGGGGATATGGGGGACACCCGACAGATGTTTTTC. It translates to CACDFLLGDMGDTRQMFF.

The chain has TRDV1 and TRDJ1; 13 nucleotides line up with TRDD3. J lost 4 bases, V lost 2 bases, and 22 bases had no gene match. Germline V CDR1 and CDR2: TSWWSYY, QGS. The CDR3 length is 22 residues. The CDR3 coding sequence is TGTGCTCTTGGGGAAGGGGCCCGTTTCCCTCCCTACTGGGGGATACGCTTCGATAAACTCATCTTT. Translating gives CALGEGARFPPYWGIRFDKLIF.

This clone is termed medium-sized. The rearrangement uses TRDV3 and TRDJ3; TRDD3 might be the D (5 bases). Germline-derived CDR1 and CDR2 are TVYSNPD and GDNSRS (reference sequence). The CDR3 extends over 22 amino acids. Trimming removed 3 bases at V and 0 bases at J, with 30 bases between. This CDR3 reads CAFPRLRVWVHPSSWDTRQMFF. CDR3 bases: TGTGCCTTCCCGAGGCTACGGGTCTGGGTCCATCCGAGCTCCTGGGACACCCGACAGATGTTTTTC.

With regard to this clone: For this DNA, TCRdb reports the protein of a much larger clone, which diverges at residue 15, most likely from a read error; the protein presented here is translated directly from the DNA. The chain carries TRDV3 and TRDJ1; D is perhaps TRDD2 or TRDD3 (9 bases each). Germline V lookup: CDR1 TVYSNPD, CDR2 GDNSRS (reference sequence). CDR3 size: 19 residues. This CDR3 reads CAFRPSYWGRHPYTYKLIF. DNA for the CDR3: TGTGCCTTTAGGCCTTCCTACTGGGGGAGACACCCTTACACCTATAAACTCATCTTT.

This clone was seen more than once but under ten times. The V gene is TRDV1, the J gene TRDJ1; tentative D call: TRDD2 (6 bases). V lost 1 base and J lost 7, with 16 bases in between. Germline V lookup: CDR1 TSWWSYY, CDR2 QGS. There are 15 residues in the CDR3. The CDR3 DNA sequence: TGTGCTCTTGGGGAACCCACCTTCCCCGGGGGTAAACTCATCTTT. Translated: CALGEPTFPGGKLIF.

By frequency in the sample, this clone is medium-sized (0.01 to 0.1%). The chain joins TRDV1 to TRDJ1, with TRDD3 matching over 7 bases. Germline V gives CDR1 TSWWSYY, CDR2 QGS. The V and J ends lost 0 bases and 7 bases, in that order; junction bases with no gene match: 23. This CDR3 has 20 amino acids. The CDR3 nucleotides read TGTGCTCTTGGGGAACTGCCAACCTGGGGGTTCTCAAGATCCCAAGGTAAACTCATCTTT. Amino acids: CALGELPTWGFSRSQGKLIF.